Following are 14 T cell receptor beta chains from one sample sequenced in a study of T cell repertoires in cytomegalovirus infection. What these receptors recognize is not known. MiXCR was run by TCRdb on the reads, yielding one entry per CDR3 protein. The sample carries some 920,000 distinct CDR3 sequences, roughly a third recorded once. The sample consisted of cultured CD8+ T cells from PBMCs, taken from culture after CMV antigen stimulation. All receptors come from a human donor in good health (CMV status not recorded). Some clones in this sample may be carry-over from other donors' samples.

The rearrangement links TRBV6-5 to TRBJ2-1; 7 bases are a match to TRBD2. Per the germline V gene, CDR1 is MNHEY and CDR2 is SVGAGI. The CDR3 runs to 15 residues. V dropped 5 bases and J dropped 6; count of bases not matched to a gene: 10. The CDR3 loop is CASSAGVPFGNEQFF. CDR3 sequence (DNA): TGTGCCAGCAGTGCGGGGGTGCCCTTTGGCAATGAGCAGTTCTTC.

This clonotype was detected ten times or more. J is TRBJ2-5 and V is TRBV7-2, with D possibly being TRBD2 (6 bases). Germline CDR1 SGHTA, CDR2 FQGNSA. The CDR3 sequence is 14 residues long. V lost 5 bases to trimming and J lost 3 bases, with 13 bases between them. CDR3 region: CASSARGKEETQYF. CDR3 coding DNA: TGTGCCAGCAGCGCTCGGGGGAAGGAAGAGACCCAGTACTTC.

This clonotype was seen more than once but under ten times. This chain links TRBV5-8 with TRBJ1-1; no reliable D call. V was trimmed by 2 bases and J by 0 bases, leaving 14 bases between them. This CDR3 has 16 amino acids. Germline values: CDR1 SGHTS, CDR2 YDEGEE. Here the CDR3 DNA reads TGTGCCAGCAGCTTTGGACCTACCCGGCTGAACACTGAAGCTTTCTTT. It codes for CASSFGPTRLNTEAFF.

The V and J genes are TRBV6-2 or TRBV6-3 and TRBJ2-7; D is uncertain. The CDR3 spans 13 residues. V was clipped by 4 bases and J by 0 bases, with 7 bases between them. Looked up from germline, CDR1 is MNHEY and CDR2 is SVGEGT. CDR3 nucleotide sequence: TGTGCCAGCAGTTTCACTTACTCCTACGAGCAGTACGTC. It translates to CASSFTYSYEQYV.

Only a few counts were recorded for this clonotype. The rearrangement uses TRBV5-1 and TRBJ2-2; D might be TRBD1 (6 bases). Trimming cost V 5 bases and J 4 bases, with 9 bases left between them. This CDR3 is built from 13 residues. Germline loops: CDR1 SGHRS, CDR2 YFSETQ. The CDR3 DNA reads TGCGCCAGCAGGGGGGCGAGCACCGGGGAGCTGTTTTTT. This translates into CASRGASTGELFF.

The rearrangement links TRBV29-1 to TRBJ1-1; 7 bases fit TRBD1. CDR1 is SQVTM and CDR2 is ANQGSEA in the germline V gene. This CDR3 has 14 residues. The J segment lost 3 bases and the V segment lost 6 bases, leaving 10 bases of the junction unmatched. The CDR3 loop reads CSVPRDSRYTEAFF. The DNA of the CDR3 is TGCAGCGTCCCCAGGGACAGCAGGTACACTGAAGCTTTCTTT.

This clonotype was detected many times. The rearrangement links TRBV12-3 or TRBV12-4 to TRBJ1-4, with no clear D. V was shortened by 6 bases and J by 8 bases, with 19 bases between the two germline ends. This CDR3 is 15 amino acids long. The DNA for the CDR3 is TGTGCCAGCAGCCCACGAGGCCCGGCGGGCGAAAAACTGTTTTTT. Protein product: CASSPRGPAGEKLFF.

This clonotype has just a few counts. V is TRBV6-6 and J is TRBJ1-5, with a tentative D call TRBD1 (5 bases). Germline loops: CDR1 MNHNY, CDR2 SVGAGI (reference sequence). CDR3 length: 15 residues. Trimming left V 0 bases short and J 7 bases short, with 13 bases between. CDR3 nucleotides: TGTGCCAGCAGTTACTCGTTAGGGGTTCTGCAGCCCCAGCATTTT. Residues: CASSYSLGVLQPQHF.

This chain uses TRBV2 with TRBJ2-7, with D maybe TRBD1 (6 bases). The CDR3 is 15 amino acids. Per the germline V gene, CDR1 is SNHLY and CDR2 is FYNNEI. Trimming left V 6 bases short and J 0 bases short, with 15 bases between. The CDR3 sequence: CASSVTGQSSYEQYF. The CDR3 bases are TGTGCCAGCAGCGTAACTGGACAGAGCTCCTACGAGCAGTACTTC.

This clonotype came up a few times. CDR3 sequence reads: CASSLMDHRGTGNTIYF. The CDR3 region has the DNA TGTGCCAGCTCACTGATGGACCACAGGGGTACCGGAAACACCATATATTTT. V gene TRBV18 combines with J gene TRBJ1-3; 7 bases match TRBD1. Germline V gene data show CDR1 as KGHSH and CDR2 as LQKENI. The CDR3 extends over 17 amino acids. Unmatched junction bases numbered 13, after V lost 4 bases and J lost 4 bases.

The rearrangement links TRBV7-6 to TRBJ1-2, with 7 bases identical to TRBD1. Per germline, CDR1 SGHVS and CDR2 FNYEAQ. The CDR3 has 17 residues. V lost 4 bases and J lost 0; bases outside the gene matches: 11. CDR3 loop: CASSSQIRDSPNYGYTF. As DNA, the CDR3 is TGTGCCAGCAGCTCCCAAATAAGGGACAGCCCTAACTATGGCTACACCTTC. Filled out from reference TRBV7-6 and TRBJ1-2, the complete variable domain reads GAGVSQSPRYKVTKRGQDVALRCDPISGHVSLYWYRQALGQGPEFLTYFNYEAQQDKSGLPNDRFSAERPEGSISTLTIQRTEQRDSAMYRCASSSQIRDSPNYGYTFGSGTRLTVV.

The chain has TRBV9 and TRBJ1-2; a possible D gene is TRBD1 (5 bases). This CDR3 has 11 amino acids. Germline values: CDR1 SGDLS, CDR2 YYNGEE. V was shortened by 5 bases and J by 8 bases, with 10 bases between the two germline ends. The DNA of the CDR3 is TGTGCCAGCAGTGACAGTGACGGCTACACCTTC. This sequence encodes CASSDSDGYTF.

The chain recombines TRBV6-4 with TRBJ2-1, with 14 bases fitting TRBD2. The germline gives CDR1 MRHNA, CDR2 SNTAGT. The CDR3 covers 19 residues. V was clipped by 0 bases and J by 8 bases; unmatched bases: 12. The CDR3 nucleotides are TGTGCCAGCAGTGACTCGAGACTAGCGGGGGGGCCATGGGAGGATGAGCAGTTCTTC. This gives the protein CASSDSRLAGGPWEDEQFF.

This clonotype has just a few counts. The chain uses TRBV6-5 and TRBJ1-1, with 8 nucleotides matching TRBD1. Germline V gene lookup returns CDR1 MNHEY and CDR2 SVGAGI. V was clipped by 2 bases and J by 11 bases; unmatched bases: 13. The CDR3 has 15 residues. The CDR3 DNA follows: TGTGCCAGCAGTTACGACGGGACAGGAGGTCTGGATGCTTTCTTT. Translated, it gives CASSYDGTGGLDAFF.